This T cell receptor (beta chain) was recorded in a study of blood T cells in healthy people across ages. Turning to the study itself: With template switching, about one barcoded beta molecule was captured per two T cells.

Each sample used at least 6.5 million PBMCs. CDR3 length: 16 residues. The germline CDR1 and CDR2 sequences are DFQATT and SNEGSKA (reference sequence). V trimming: 6 bases; J trimming: 2 bases; junction bases outside the gene matches: 10. A second about 7 to 12 cycle PCR used barcoded and J-beta primers. TCRdb itself ran the 5' RACE reads through MiXCR, one entry per CDR3 protein. The data hold some 920,000 distinct CDR3 sequences, with roughly half observed a single time. This clonotype was observed a handful of times. This rearrangement joins TRBV20-1 to TRBJ2-2; 9 bases fit TRBD2. Sequenced: blood. The TCR originated in a woman in her sixties or seventies in good health. CDR3 DNA: TGCAGTGCCCGTTTTGCGGGAGGGTCAAACACCGGGGAGCTGTTTTTT. Its protein is CSARFAGGSNTGELFF.